Below, 5 T cell receptor beta chains from the same sample are listed, as sequenced in a study of T cell clonotyping in hematopoietic cell transplantation. Generated by immunoSEQ multiplex PCR, the TCRdb table keeps only in-frame clones and is missing some. This sample has about 5,000 clones, with 72% found just once. The source was PBMCs, collected 100 days after allogeneic stem cell transplant. The receptors shown here come from a female patient aged 45-65 years who had an allogeneic stem cell transplant, so the T cells may come from the graft donor. Some clones in this sample may be carry-over from other donors' samples.

This rearrangement joins TRBV5-1 to TRBJ2-1; 11 nucleotides align to TRBD1. In germline, CDR1 is SGHRS, CDR2 YFSETQ. The J segment lost 4 bases and the V segment lost 0 bases, leaving 6 bases of the junction unmatched. The length of the CDR3 is 17 residues. The CDR3 DNA reads TGCGCCAGCAGCTTGGACCCAGGGACAGGGGGGTACAATGAGCAGTTCTTC. Residues: CASSLDPGTGGYNEQFF.

The chain is built from TRBV30 and TRBJ2-1, with D hard to call. V lost 5 bases and J lost 4, with 15 bases in between. CDR1 is GTSNPN, CDR2 SVGIG, per germline (reference sequence). CDR3 size: 14 residues. In nucleotides, the CDR3 is TGTGCCTGGGCCCGGACGGCCATTTACAATGAGCAGTTCTTC. It yields the protein CAWARTAIYNEQFF.

The chain uses TRBV5-4 and TRBJ2-5, with 10 bases lining up with TRBD2. Trimming cost V 4 bases and J 5 bases; bases outside gene matches: 8. The CDR3 covers 15 residues. Per the germline V gene, CDR1 is SGHNT and CDR2 is YYREEE (reference sequence). The CDR3 is CASSPGGLADETQYF. The CDR3 DNA sequence: TGTGCCAGCAGCCCCGGAGGACTAGCGGACGAGACCCAGTACTTC.

This chain links TRBV10-3 with TRBJ2-1; 9 bases agree with TRBD2. The CDR3 is 15 amino acids. V gave up 4 bases and J gave up 2 bases; unmatched junction bases: 3. CDR1 ENHRY and CDR2 SYGVKD come from the germline V gene. CDR3 DNA sequence: TGTGCCATCAGTGCCATAGCGGGGGCCTACAATGAGCAGTTCTTC. Translation: CAISAIAGAYNEQFF.

The genes are TRBV11-3 and TRBJ2-1; 14 nucleotides align to TRBD2. V shed 1 base and J 10 bases; nucleotides not matched to a gene: 3. The CDR3 has 15 amino acids. Germline CDR1 is SGHNT and CDR2 is YENEEA. The DNA of the CDR3 is TGTGCCAGCAGCTTAGGGGGACTAGCGGGAGAAGAGCAGTTCTTC. Amino acid sequence: CASSLGGLAGEEQFF.